This T cell receptor beta chain is drawn from a study of T-cell reconstitution after alpha-beta-depleted transplantation in children. Unique molecular identifiers were used to barcode this TCRbeta library. A single record per CDR3 protein comes from TCRdb applying MiXCR to the PCR reads. The sample records under 300,000 distinct CDR3 sequences, around a tenth being singletons. At least ten counts were recorded for this clonotype. The CDR3 sequence is 17 residues long. Germline V gene sequence: CDR1 SGHRS, CDR2 YFSETQ. Trimming left V 1 base short and J 3 bases short, with 18 bases between. This specimen consisted of peripheral blood, obtained 180 days after TCRalphabeta/CD19-depleted stem cell transplant. The sequence came from a male patient aged 2 to 9 who had a stem cell transplant for chronic granulomatous disease, so the T cells may come from the graft donor. This chain uses TRBV5-1 with TRBJ2-3, with D perhaps matching TRBD1 (8 bases). The DNA for the CDR3 is TGCGCCAGCAGCTTGCCCTGGACAGGGAGGGGTACAGATACGCAGTATTTT. Encoded protein: CASSLPWTGRGTDTQYF. Based on the CDR3 plus reference TRBV5-1 and TRBJ2-3, the full variable domain is KAGVTQTPRYLIKTRGQQVTLSCSPISGHRSVSWYQQTPGQGLQFLFEYFSETQRNKGNFPGRFSGRQFSNSRSEMNVSTLELGDSALYLCASSLPWTGRGTDTQYFGPGTRLTVL.